A single sample is the source of the 12 T cell receptor beta chains below, sequenced in a study of Tregs in tolerant kidney transplant recipients. Repertoires were generated with immunoSEQ multiplex PCR, while TCRdb's copy carries only in-frame clones and drops some. The sample contains tens of thousands of clones, more than 70% of which appear only once. The nonmyeloablative bone marrow transplants came from related graft donors, with transient mixed chimerism. Sequences were derived from CD4+ T cells from blood (PBMCs), sampled 6 months after the transplant. These receptors were obtained from a human patient who received a combined kidney and bone marrow transplant. Some T cells may have originated in the graft donor.

This chain links TRBV18 with TRBJ2-1, with TRBD2 identical over 8 bases. The CDR3 is 15 residues long. Germline-derived CDR1 and CDR2 are KGHSH and LQKENI. V lost 6 bases, J lost 5 bases, and 9 bases stayed unmatched. The CDR3: CASSPTGGGDNEQFF. The CDR3, as DNA: TGTGCCAGCTCCCCCACGGGGGGGGGTGACAATGAGCAGTTCTTC.

The chain employs TRBV5-6 and TRBJ1-2; the match to TRBD1 covers 9 bases. Germline trimming cut 6 bases from V and 7 bases from J; bases unmatched to any gene: 10. Per germline, CDR1 SGHDT and CDR2 YYEEEE. This CDR3 is 14 amino acids long. CDR3 DNA: TGTGCCAGCATCAGGGACAGGGCTTCCTTTGGCTACACCTTC. Translated: CASIRDRASFGYTF.

The genes are TRBV2 and TRBJ2-3; D uncertain. Trimming left V 7 bases short and J 7 bases short, with 12 bases between. The CDR3 has 12 amino acids. Germline loops: CDR1 SNHLY, CDR2 FYNNEI. The CDR3 DNA reads TGTGCCAGCAACACAGAACTTCATACGCAGTATTTT. It yields the protein CASNTELHTQYF.

The chain carries TRBV4-3 and TRBJ2-3; TRBD1 might be the D (5 bases). This CDR3 is built from 17 residues. The V end lost 2 bases, the J end lost 1 base, and 16 bases lay between the germline ends. Germline V gene sequence: CDR1 LGHNA, CDR2 YSLEER. This CDR3 is CASSQRFVQGGTDTQYF. The CDR3 nucleotides are TGCGCCAGCAGCCAAAGATTCGTTCAGGGCGGCACAGATACGCAGTATTTT.

The CDR3 loop is CASSSGDTDTQYF. CDR3 bases: TGCGCCAGCAGCTCGGGGGACACAGATACGCAGTATTTT. The V gene is TRBV5-1, the J gene TRBJ2-3, with a weak D call TRBD2 (6 bases). The CDR3 sequence is 13 residues long. Germline V gene lookup returns CDR1 SGHRS and CDR2 YFSETQ. Deletions cut 3 bases from V and 2 bases from J, with 7 bases between.

The rearrangement joins TRBV19 to TRBJ2-3, with D possibly being TRBD2 (6 bases). In germline, CDR1 is LNHDA, CDR2 SQIVND (reference sequence). The CDR3 runs to 15 residues. Deletions cut 4 bases from V and 7 bases from J, with 18 bases between. The CDR3 bases are TGTGCCAGTAGTACCCCGGGGGACCGTTTTAATACGCAGTATTTT. It translates to CASSTPGDRFNTQYF.

The chain couples TRBV10-3 to TRBJ1-2, with 7 bases that match TRBD1. The trim removed 6 bases at V and 4 bases at J, leaving 14 bases unmatched. CDR1 and CDR2 (germline): ENHRY, SYGVKD. The CDR3 is 16 amino acids. CDR3 coding DNA: TGTGCCATCAGGTATGAACCGGGACAGAGCCTCTATGGCTACACCTTC. Residues: CAIRYEPGQSLYGYTF.

The chain is built from TRBV11-3 and TRBJ2-7; no firm D call. V was clipped by 1 base and J by 5 bases, with 3 bases between them. The CDR3 is 11 amino acids. Germline CDR1 and CDR2: SGHNT and YENEEA. The DNA of the CDR3 is TGTGCCAGCAGCTTAGGCGACGAGCAGTACTTC. Its translation is CASSLGDEQYF. Full variable domain (outside the CDR3, taken from reference TRBV11-3 and TRBJ2-7): EAGVVQSPRYKIIEKKQPVAFWCNPISGHNTLYWYLQNLGQGPELLIRYENEEAVDDSQLPKDRFSAERLKGVDSTLKIQPAELGDSAVYLCASSLGDEQYFGPGTRLTVT.

Points on this clone: The junction and the germline gene differ at one end; a read error may be behind it. The CDR3, as DNA: TGTGCCAGTAGAATAGACAGGGGGCGGAGTGAGCAGTTCTTC. Its protein product is CASRIDRGRSEQFF. The gene calls are TRBV19 and TRBJ2-1, with 10 nucleotides matching TRBD1. This CDR3 is 14 amino acids long. Germline lookup yields CDR1 LNHDA and CDR2 SQIVND (reference sequence).

This clone was found a few times. The chain links TRBV4-3 to TRBJ1-3, with a weak D call TRBD1 (5 bases). Trimming pared 1 base from V and 4 bases from J, leaving 11 bases between. The CDR3 covers 15 residues. Germline V gene data show CDR1 as LGHNA and CDR2 as YSLEER. CDR3 amino acids: CASSQARTLGNTIYF. DNA of the CDR3: TGCGCCAGCAGCCAAGCAAGGACACTCGGAAACACCATATATTTT.

The chain carries TRBV7-2 and TRBJ1-2; D remains unclear. The V gene's germline CDR1 is SGHTA and CDR2 FQGNSA. CDR3 length equals 13 residues. V dropped 1 base and J dropped 3 bases, with 6 bases sitting between them. CDR3 loop: CASSLGRDYGYTF. Here the CDR3 DNA reads TGTGCCAGCAGCTTAGGACGGGACTATGGCTACACCTTC.

The table lists this clone with a few counts. This chain connects TRBV11-2 to TRBJ2-1, with D uncertain. CDR3 length: 13 residues. Germline V gene data show CDR1 as SGHAT and CDR2 as FQNNGV. Trimming took off 1 base at V and 4 bases at J, with 5 bases between the two ends. Here the CDR3 reads CASSLGAYNEQFF. The CDR3 bases are TGTGCCAGCAGCTTAGGGGCGTACAATGAGCAGTTCTTC. Full variable domain (outside the CDR3, taken from reference TRBV11-2 and TRBJ2-1): EAGVAQSPRYKIIEKRQSVAFWCNPISGHATLYWYQQILGQGPKLLIQFQNNGVVDDSQLPKDRFSAERLKGVDSTLKIQPAKLEDSAVYLCASSLGAYNEQFFGPGTRLTVL.